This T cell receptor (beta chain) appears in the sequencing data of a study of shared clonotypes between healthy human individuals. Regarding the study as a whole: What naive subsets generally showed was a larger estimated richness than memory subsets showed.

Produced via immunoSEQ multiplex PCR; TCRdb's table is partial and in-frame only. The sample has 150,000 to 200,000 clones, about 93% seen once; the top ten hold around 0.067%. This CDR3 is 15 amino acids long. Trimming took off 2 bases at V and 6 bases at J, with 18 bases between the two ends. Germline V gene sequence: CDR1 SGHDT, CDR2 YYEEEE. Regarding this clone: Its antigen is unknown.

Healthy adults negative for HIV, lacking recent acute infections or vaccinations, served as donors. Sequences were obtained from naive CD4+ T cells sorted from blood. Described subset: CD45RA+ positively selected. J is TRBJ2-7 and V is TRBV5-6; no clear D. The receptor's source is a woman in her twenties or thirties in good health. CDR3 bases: TGTGCCAGCAGCTTAAGACACCCTCAAGCTCGCGAGCAGTACTTC. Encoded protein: CASSLRHPQAREQYF.